The 32 T cell receptor beta chains below come from one sample, sequenced in a study of blood T cell repertoires in COVID-19. Clones were sequenced by immunoSEQ multiplex PCR, and TCRdb holds only the in-frame ones, with some missing. The sample shows around 190,000 clones, approximately 80% of them seen only once. Sequences were obtained from peripheral blood. These receptors all come from a woman aged 45 to 65 with active or convalescent COVID-19.

The gene calls are TRBV6-2 or TRBV6-3 and TRBJ2-3; 8 nucleotides agree with TRBD2. The CDR3 is made up of 16 amino acids. The ends lost 3 bases at V and 2 bases at J; junction bases unmatched: 7. Germline CDR1 MNHEY, CDR2 SVGEGT. CDR3 sequence reads: CASSYEAGGITDTQYF. CDR3 coding DNA: TGTGCCAGCAGTTATGAGGCGGGGGGCATCACAGATACGCAGTATTTT.

The chain combines TRBV7-8 with TRBJ1-2, with D maybe TRBD1 (6 bases). The V gene's germline CDR1 is SGHVS and CDR2 FQNEAQ. V lost 1 base and J lost 8, with 20 bases in between. This CDR3 is built from 16 residues. The CDR3 DNA is TGTGCCAGCAGCTTAGGGACGGGACACCCCGGGGAGGGCTACACCTTC. Translated, it gives CASSLGTGHPGEGYTF.

This rearrangement joins TRBV4-3 to TRBJ2-7; 10 nucleotides match TRBD1. The CDR3 is 15 residues long. Unmatched junction bases numbered 3, after V lost 1 base and J lost 3 bases. Germline CDR1 and CDR2: LGHNA and YSLEER. CDR3 amino acids: CASSQGQGAFYEQYF. The CDR3 DNA sequence: TGCGCCAGCAGCCAAGGACAGGGGGCATTCTACGAGCAGTACTTC.

This clone was seen a single time. The V call is TRBV7-3, the J call TRBJ1-1, with unresolved D. Trimming removed 1 base at V and 4 bases at J, with 13 bases between. CDR1 and CDR2 (germline): SGHTA, FQGTGA. The CDR3 sequence is 15 residues long. Written as DNA, the CDR3 is TGTGCCAGCAGCTTAAATCCAGGTACTCTCACTGAAGCTTTCTTT. Translation: CASSLNPGTLTEAFF.

V usage is TRBV12-3 or TRBV12-4 and J usage is TRBJ1-2, with no clear D. Between the trimmed V and J ends, which lost 8 bases and 3 bases, there was a span of 4 bases. The CDR3 spans 10 residues. The CDR3: CASWHYGYTF. Written as DNA, the CDR3 is TGTGCCAGCTGGCACTATGGCTACACCTTC.

This clone was detected only a few times. The gene calls are TRBV7-2 and TRBJ1-1, with D uncertain. The V end lost 1 base, the J end lost 1 base, and 7 bases lay between the germline ends. CDR1 is SGHTA and CDR2 is FQGNSA in the germline V gene. This CDR3 has 14 residues. The CDR3 here is CASSLVTGNTEAFF. Written as DNA, the CDR3 is TGTGCCAGCAGCTTAGTAACTGGGAACACTGAAGCTTTCTTT.

This sequence joins TRBV29-1 and TRBJ2-7; 11 positions match TRBD1. The germline V gene encodes CDR1 SQVTM and CDR2 ANQGSEA. V gave up 6 bases and J gave up 6 bases; unmatched junction bases: 7. This CDR3 comprises 13 residues. CDR3 DNA sequence: TGCAGCGTCTCGGACAGGGGGCTTCGCGAGCAGTACTTC. Its protein is CSVSDRGLREQYF.

The chain links TRBV27 to TRBJ1-5, with 7 nucleotides matching TRBD1. Germline V gives CDR1 MNHEY, CDR2 SMNVEV (reference sequence). J gave up 6 bases and V 3 bases, and 5 bases lay outside the gene matches. This CDR3 comprises 14 residues. CDR3 bases: TGTGCCAGCAGTTTCCGGGACAGCGGTCAGCCCCAGCATTTT. It yields the protein CASSFRDSGQPQHF.

The rearrangement uses TRBV7-2 and TRBJ2-5; 8 nucleotides agree with TRBD2. Germline V gives CDR1 SGHTA, CDR2 FQGNSA. This CDR3 contains 14 residues. J lost 4 bases, V lost 3 bases, and 4 bases had no gene match. DNA of the CDR3: TGTGCCAGCAGCTTTGCGGGAGGCGCAGAGACCCAGTACTTC. Translation: CASSFAGGAETQYF.

This chain uses TRBV19 with TRBJ1-2; D might be TRBD1 (6 bases). The CDR3 is made up of 14 amino acids. CDR1 and CDR2 (germline): LNHDA, SQIVND (reference sequence). V dropped 3 bases and J dropped 6 bases, with 14 bases sitting between them. The CDR3, as DNA: TGTGCCAGTAGTATGCGCGGGGGGGGCGATGGCTACACCTTC. Amino acid sequence: CASSMRGGGDGYTF.

This chain uses TRBV6-5 with TRBJ1-1, with TRBD1 identical over 8 bases. CDR3 length: 14 residues. In germline, CDR1 is MNHEY, CDR2 SVGAGI. V lost 6 bases, J lost 0 bases, and 3 bases stayed unmatched. The CDR3 nucleotides read TGTGCCAGCAGAAAGACAGGGGTGAACACTGAAGCTTTCTTT. Its translation: CASRKTGVNTEAFF.

The chain uses TRBV18 and TRBJ1-2; TRBD1 agrees at 9 bases. The germline V gene has CDR1 KGHSH and CDR2 LQKENI. The J segment lost 5 bases and the V segment lost 3 bases, leaving 10 bases of the junction unmatched. This CDR3 region has 16 residues. The DNA for the CDR3 is TGTGCCAGCTCACCCCGACCTCAGACAGGGGGATATGGCTACACCTTC. It encodes CASSPRPQTGGYGYTF.

The J gene is TRBJ1-6, the V gene TRBV6-5; D perhaps matches TRBD1 (5 bases). CDR1 is MNHEY, CDR2 SVGAGI, per germline. V was pared by 6 bases and J by 5 bases, with 11 bases between. The CDR3 consists of 14 residues. In DNA, the CDR3 is TGTGCCAGCAGACCATCCAGGGATAATTCACCCCTCCACTTT. It specifies CASRPSRDNSPLHF.

This clone was recorded a few times. This chain joins TRBV19 and TRBJ1-2; D possibly corresponds to TRBD1 (5 bases). The CDR3 spans 14 residues. Germline-derived CDR1 and CDR2 are LNHDA and SQIVND (reference sequence). V dropped 7 bases and J dropped 7 bases, with 19 bases sitting between them. In nucleotides, the CDR3 is TGTGCCAGTATTTGGCGTGGGGGGAGTTCTGGCTACACCTTC. Protein: CASIWRGGSSGYTF.

The chain employs TRBV5-1 and TRBJ1-1, with D maybe TRBD1 (5 bases). Germline V gene data show CDR1 as SGHRS and CDR2 as YFSETQ. This CDR3 contains 14 residues. V lost 0 bases and J 5 bases, leaving 11 bases between the germline ends. In DNA, the CDR3 is TGCGCCAGCAGCTTGGGAGACAGCTTGACTGAAGCTTTCTTT. Residues: CASSLGDSLTEAFF.

This chain connects TRBV7-2 to TRBJ2-1, with 9 bases aligning to TRBD1. J gave up 7 bases and V 6 bases, and 7 bases lay outside the gene matches. Looked up from germline, CDR1 is SGHTA and CDR2 is FQGNSA. This CDR3 is built from 14 residues. The CDR3 DNA follows: TGTGCCAGCAGACAGGGGGCGCAAGGGAATGAGCAGTTCTTC. It translates to CASRQGAQGNEQFF.

The chain combines TRBV7-3 with TRBJ1-1; D is ambiguous. The CDR3 contains 14 residues. V was shortened by 2 bases and J by 1 base, with 8 bases between the two germline ends. The germline gives CDR1 SGHTA, CDR2 FQGTGA. The CDR3 sequence is CASSLSAGNTEAFF. CDR3 coding DNA: TGTGCCAGCAGCTTATCTGCAGGGAACACTGAAGCTTTCTTT.

V usage is TRBV6-6 and J usage is TRBJ1-5; 7 bases map to TRBD1. This CDR3 has 15 amino acids. Germline CDR1 MNHNY, CDR2 SVGAGI (reference sequence). V was clipped by 0 bases and J by 7 bases; unmatched bases: 6. The CDR3 region has the DNA TGTGCCAGCAGTTACTCTGGACAGGCGGGCCAGCCCCAGCATTTT. Translation gives CASSYSGQAGQPQHF.

CDR3 DNA: TGTGCCTGGAGTTCTCAGGGCAATCAGCCCCAGCATTTT. Protein product: CAWSSQGNQPQHF. The rearrangement uses TRBV30 and TRBJ1-5, with D unresolved. V was shortened by 2 bases and J by 2 bases, with 7 bases between the two germline ends. Germline V gives CDR1 GTSNPN, CDR2 SVGIG (reference sequence). The CDR3 runs 13 residues.

V usage is TRBV3-1 (or the pseudogene TRBV3-2) and J usage is TRBJ1-2; 8 bases are shared with TRBD1. The CDR3 consists of 13 residues. Unmatched junction bases numbered 6, after V lost 8 bases and J lost 4 bases. Germline V gene lookup returns CDR1 LGHDT and CDR2 YNNKEL (reference sequence). The CDR3 coding sequence is TGTGCCAGCGCGGCAGGGGGCTCCTATGGCTACACCTTC. This codes for CASAAGGSYGYTF.

This sequence joins TRBV29-1 and TRBJ2-3, with 11 bases lining up with TRBD2. Germline V gene lookup returns CDR1 SQVTM and CDR2 ANQGSEA. There are 16 residues in the CDR3. J lost 2 bases, V lost 4 bases, and 8 bases had no gene match. CDR3 amino acids: CSVARTSGGPTDTQYF. CDR3 in DNA: TGCAGCGTTGCCCGAACTAGCGGGGGCCCCACAGATACGCAGTATTTT.

This clone was detected only once. CDR3 sequence: CASSAETGGTEAFF. The CDR3 DNA reads as TGTGCCAGTAGTGCGGAGACAGGGGGGACTGAAGCTTTCTTT. This chain links TRBV19 with TRBJ1-1; 9 bases map to TRBD1. This CDR3 spans 14 amino acids. Germline V lookup: CDR1 LNHDA, CDR2 SQIVND (reference sequence). V shed 5 bases, J shed 5 bases, and the junction held 6 bases outside the gene matches.

CDR3 amino acids: CATSTQPDSFYGYTF. The CDR3 bases are TGTGCCACCAGCACCCAACCGGACAGTTTCTATGGCTACACCTTC. The rearrangement joins TRBV15 to TRBJ1-2, with D perhaps matching TRBD1 (6 bases). Trimming took 4 bases from V and 4 from J, leaving 16 bases between them. Germline CDR1 LNHNV, CDR2 YYDKDF (reference sequence). The CDR3 sequence is 15 residues long.

The chain has TRBV7-2 and TRBJ2-2; D is possibly TRBD2 (6 bases). CDR3 size: 14 residues. Germline V gene sequence: CDR1 SGHTA, CDR2 FQGNSA. Between the trimmed V and J ends, which lost 5 bases and 7 bases, there was a span of 14 bases. In DNA, the CDR3 is TGTGCCAGCAGCCTTCGGGGAGGTGGCGGGGAGCTGTTTTTT. Translating gives CASSLRGGGGELFF.

The genes are TRBV7-6 and TRBJ2-7; weak D call: TRBD1 (6 bases). Germline V gene sequence: CDR1 SGHVS, CDR2 FNYEAQ. Trimming left V 1 base short and J 6 bases short, with 10 bases between. This CDR3 is built from 13 residues. The CDR3 DNA reads as TGTGCCAGCAGCTTAGAAACAGGGCGCGAGCAGTACTTC. Protein: CASSLETGREQYF.

The gene calls are TRBV7-3 and TRBJ1-1; weak D call: TRBD1 (5 bases). The V and J ends lost 5 bases and 4 bases respectively, with 14 bases between them. Germline V gene data show CDR1 as SGHTA and CDR2 as FQGTGA. The CDR3 extends over 14 amino acids. The CDR3 here is CASSPRQSSTEAFF. In DNA form, the CDR3 reads TGTGCCAGCAGCCCGAGACAGAGTTCCACTGAAGCTTTCTTT.

There are a few counts of this clone. The CDR3 loop is CASSTTGQANTEAFF. CDR3 nucleotide sequence: TGTGCCAGTAGCACCACGGGACAGGCGAACACTGAAGCTTTCTTT. The chain employs TRBV19 and TRBJ1-1; 8 bases line up with TRBD1. V lost 6 bases and J lost 1; bases outside the gene matches: 7. This CDR3 has 15 amino acids. The germline gives CDR1 LNHDA, CDR2 SQIVND (reference sequence).

This rearrangement joins TRBV27 to TRBJ1-1; D might be TRBD1 (6 bases). V was pared by 2 bases and J by 1 base, with 8 bases between. This CDR3 region has 14 residues. Germline V lookup: CDR1 MNHEY, CDR2 SMNVEV (reference sequence). For the CDR3, the DNA is TGTGCCAGCAGTTTAAGCAGGGGGAACACTGAAGCTTTCTTT. It encodes CASSLSRGNTEAFF.

The chain recombines TRBV29-1 with TRBJ2-5; 7 bases fit TRBD1. Germline lookup yields CDR1 SQVTM and CDR2 ANQGSEA. After removal of 6 bases from V and 5 bases from J, the junction contained 9 bases not matched to a gene. The CDR3 has 13 residues. The CDR3 reads CSVRDRVEETQYF. DNA of the CDR3: TGCAGCGTCCGCGACAGGGTGGAGGAGACCCAGTACTTC.

This chain links TRBV28 with TRBJ2-7; TRBD2 agrees at 9 bases. This CDR3 comprises 16 residues. The V segment lost 4 bases and the J segment 4 bases; nucleotides outside the gene matches: 11. Per germline, CDR1 MDHEN and CDR2 SYDVKM. In nucleotides, the CDR3 is TGTGCCAGCAGTTACCCTATGGGCGGGAGGGCGTACGAGCAGTACTTC. Translated, it gives CASSYPMGGRAYEQYF.

This chain links TRBV6-5 with TRBJ1-2, with no clear D. The germline V and J ends were trimmed by 7 bases and 8 bases, with 17 bases remaining between them. Germline V lookup: CDR1 MNHEY, CDR2 SVGAGI. There are 13 residues in the CDR3. The CDR3 coding sequence is TGTGCCAGCATCCCCATTGGAACGGGGGGCTACACCTTC. It yields the protein CASIPIGTGGYTF.

This chain connects TRBV12-5 to TRBJ2-5, with 7 positions matching TRBD2. The V and J ends lost 0 bases and 4 bases, in that order; junction bases with no gene match: 11. Germline-derived CDR1 and CDR2 are LGHNT and FRNRAP. The CDR3 has 17 amino acids. In nucleotides, the CDR3 is TGTGCTAGTGGTTTGGTAACGAAAGCGGGGCAATCAGAGACCCAGTACTTC. Translating gives CASGLVTKAGQSETQYF.